This T cell receptor beta chain was captured by sequencing in a study of blood T cell repertoires in COVID-19. Donors in Cohort 3 who had recovered were those with two negative PCRs, healthcare professional clearance, or resolution of their symptoms. Original analysis: Counts of nucleated cells, estimated from reference gene primer amplification, were obtained. Assay: immunoSEQ multiplex PCR; the TCRdb copy retains only in-frame clones and omits some. V and J calls and clone size are as listed in that table; D and trimming were resolved from the DNA. The sample shows fewer than 450,000 clones, roughly 87% of them seen only once. In germline, CDR1 is KGHDR, CDR2 SFDVKD. The germline V and J ends were trimmed by 5 bases and 1 base, with 12 bases remaining between them. The length of the CDR3 is 15 residues.

Material: PBMCs or T cells enriched from blood (not recorded which). The chain joins TRBV24-1 to TRBJ2-3, with a tentative D call TRBD1 (5 bases). This TCR came from a woman aged 25 to 39 who had recovered from COVID-19. This chain's CDR3 is CATSGFAQGTDTQYF. CDR3 coding DNA: TGTGCCACCAGTGGCTTCGCACAGGGCACAGATACGCAGTATTTT.